This T cell receptor beta chain appears in the sequencing data of a study of T cell responses to AZD1222 COVID-19 vaccine. Study results and caveats: Mostly white British, mostly female donors; authors suggested clonal diversity may be underestimated.

V lost 5 bases and J lost 0, with 13 bases in between. Germline loops: CDR1 DFQATT, CDR2 SNEGSKA (reference sequence). This CDR3 contains 14 residues. Data came from immunoSEQ multiplex PCR; TCRdb stores just in-frame clones and leaves some out. The repertoire holds 90,000 to 120,000 clones, with 70% to 90% as singletons. Comment on this clone: Its target is not known.

The chain is built from TRBV20-1 and TRBJ1-2; D is ambiguous. Sequenced material: peripheral blood, taken 28 days after the second AZD1222 dose. This sequence was found in an adult who received the AZD1222 COVID-19 vaccine. The CDR3 bases are TGCAGTGCTCGTGATGAAAAAGCTAACTATGGCTACACCTTC. Encoded protein: CSARDEKANYGYTF.